The 25 T cell receptor beta chains presented below share a single source sample, sequenced in a study of T cells in Graves' hyperthyroidism and ophthalmopathy. What was amplified from RNA transcripts were TCR beta CDR3 regions. First-round RT-PCR with HTBI primers amplified the TCR CDR3 region. Via MiXCR, TCRdb re-called the multiplex PCR reads, giving one row per CDR3 protein. Among hundreds of thousands of distinct CDR3 sequences listed, roughly 24% were seen once. Source material: blood. The source is a woman aged 30 to 39 with Graves' ophthalmopathy.

This clonotype was found many times. This chain connects TRBV6-5 to TRBJ1-1; tentatively, D is TRBD1 (5 bases). Deletions cut 7 bases from V and 4 bases from J, with 13 bases between. Germline V gives CDR1 MNHEY, CDR2 SVGAGI. The CDR3 totals 13 residues. CDR3: CASTPGVSTEAFF. CDR3 DNA: TGTGCCAGCACTCCGGGGGTGAGCACTGAAGCTTTCTTT.

There are many counts of this clonotype. The V and J genes are TRBV27 and TRBJ2-7; D gene unclear. The V and J ends lost 5 bases and 4 bases respectively, with 12 bases between them. The CDR3 loop spans 13 amino acids. The germline CDR1 and CDR2 sequences are MNHEY and SMNVEV (reference sequence). The CDR3 nucleotides read TGTGCCAGCAGTAAATATATGTCTTACGAGCAGTACTTC. It yields the protein CASSKYMSYEQYF.

This clonotype appeared a few times. This chain uses TRBV12-3 or TRBV12-4 with TRBJ2-2, with D perhaps TRBD1 (6 bases). The CDR3 runs 16 residues. The V and J ends lost 5 bases and 4 bases respectively, with 17 bases between them. CDR3 in amino acids: CASSPGEHLGTGELFF. CDR3 bases: TGTGCCAGCAGTCCAGGGGAGCATCTGGGCACCGGGGAGCTGTTTTTT.

The J gene is TRBJ1-2, the V gene TRBV4-1; D is uncertain. Between the trimmed V and J ends, which lost 6 bases and 6 bases, there was a span of 20 bases. This CDR3 comprises 15 residues. Germline-derived CDR1 and CDR2 are MGHRA and YSYEKL. CDR3 nucleotides: TGCGCCAGCAGGGCAACCGGGCCAAGCTTAGATGGCTACACCTTC. Encoded protein: CASRATGPSLDGYTF.

This clonotype was counted at least ten times. The genes are TRBV19 and TRBJ2-2, with D perhaps matching TRBD2 (7 bases). Trimming removed 3 bases from V and 5 bases from J, with 16 bases in between. The V gene's germline CDR1 is LNHDA and CDR2 SQIVND (reference sequence). This CDR3 is 16 amino acids long. CDR3 residues: CASSIRGGRGTGELFF. In DNA, the CDR3 is TGTGCCAGTAGTATCAGGGGAGGGCGAGGGACCGGGGAGCTGTTTTTT.

In its sample, this clonotype was seen many times. The V call is TRBV6-1, the J call TRBJ1-1, with TRBD1 matching 7 bases. The CDR3 is made up of 13 amino acids. J lost 1 base, V lost 7 bases, and 3 bases had no gene match. Germline V lookup: CDR1 MNHNS, CDR2 SASEGT. The CDR3 sequence is CASKGQTNTEAFF. The CDR3 DNA follows: TGTGCCAGCAAGGGACAGACGAACACTGAAGCTTTCTTT.

This clonotype occurred many times. The chain links TRBV29-1 to TRBJ2-7; D is possibly TRBD1 (6 bases). Germline V gene data show CDR1 as SQVTM and CDR2 as ANQGSEA. The CDR3 is 16 residues long. V was pared by 1 base and J by 2 bases, with 18 bases between. The CDR3 region is CSVEVGDKALTYEQYF. CDR3 DNA: TGCAGCGTTGAAGTCGGGGACAAGGCGCTAACCTACGAGCAGTACTTC.

Many counts were recorded for this clonotype. The chain links TRBV9 to TRBJ2-7; the match to TRBD2 covers 7 bases. The germline CDR1 and CDR2 sequences are SGDLS and YYNGEE. This CDR3 is 14 amino acids long. Trimming at V came to 3 bases and at J to 2 bases, leaving 5 bases not matched to a gene. The CDR3 sequence is CASSGRGGTYEQYF. The CDR3 DNA follows: TGTGCCAGCAGCGGCCGCGGGGGAACCTACGAGCAGTACTTC.

At least ten counts were recorded for this clonotype. The germline gene is not matched at one end of the junction; a read error may be the cause. This sequence joins TRBV15 and TRBJ1-5; D is perhaps TRBD1 (5 bases). The CDR3 sequence is 15 residues long. Germline V gives CDR1 LNHNV, CDR2 YYDKDF (reference sequence). The CDR3 DNA reads as TGTGCCACCAGCAGAGGTCCCAGGGACGGTCAGTCCCAGCATTTT. This sequence encodes CATSRGPRDGQSQHF. The full variable domain, in which reference TRBV15 and TRBJ1-5 provide the parts outside the CDR3, is DAMVIQNPRYQVTQFGKPVTLSCSQTLNHNVMYWYQQKSSQAPKLLFHYYDKDFNNEADTPDNFQSRRPNTSFCFLDIRSPGLGDTAMYLCATSRGPRDGQSQHFGDGTRLSIL.

V gene TRBV2 combines with J gene TRBJ1-2; 7 bases align to TRBD1. The CDR3 consists of 13 residues. The V segment lost 4 bases and the J segment 7 bases; nucleotides outside the gene matches: 6. Per germline, CDR1 SNHLY and CDR2 FYNNEI. The CDR3: CASSGQGLTGYTF. The CDR3 DNA reads as TGTGCCAGCAGTGGACAGGGATTAACTGGCTACACCTTC.

The V gene is TRBV6-2 or TRBV6-3, the J gene TRBJ1-6; D is uncertain. The germline gives CDR1 MNHEY, CDR2 SVGEGT. This CDR3 comprises 14 residues. Trimming shortened V by 4 bases and J by 7 bases, and 11 bases separated the two germline ends. This chain's CDR3 is CASSSFPGNSPLHF. CDR3 nucleotides: TGTGCCAGCAGTTCCTTCCCGGGGAATTCACCCCTCCACTTT.

This clonotype was counted many times. Germline is not matched at one junction end, which may reflect a read error. The gene calls are TRBV6-5 and TRBJ1-1; unclear D gene. Looked up from germline, CDR1 is MNHEY and CDR2 is SVGAGI. The CDR3 runs 14 residues. CDR3 in DNA: TGTGCCAGCAGTATACCGGGAACGTTCACTGAAGCTTCCTTT. This codes for CASSIPGTFTEASF.

A few counts support this clonotype. The V gene is TRBV6-1, the J gene TRBJ2-7; D ambiguous. The CDR3 loop spans 15 amino acids. Germline V gene data show CDR1 as MNHNS and CDR2 as SASEGT. With 7 bases removed from V and 0 bases from J, the gap between germline ends came to 16 bases. CDR3 sequence reads: CASTKNGSPSYEQYF. In DNA, the CDR3 is TGTGCCAGCACCAAAAACGGGTCCCCCTCCTACGAGCAGTACTTC.

This clonotype was seen repeatedly, ten times or more. V gene TRBV20-1 combines with J gene TRBJ1-2; D gene uncertain. This CDR3 has 12 residues. The ends were cut back, 0 bases at V and 6 bases at J, with 8 bases in the middle. Germline assignment: CDR1 DFQATT and CDR2 SNEGSKA (reference sequence). Here the CDR3 reads CSARDGVDGYTF. In DNA form, the CDR3 reads TGCAGTGCTAGAGACGGGGTGGATGGCTACACCTTC.

This clonotype appeared many times. This chain uses TRBV30 with TRBJ1-1; no firm D call. Germline CDR1 and CDR2: GTSNPN and SVGIG (reference sequence). V dropped 0 bases and J dropped 5 bases, with 13 bases sitting between them. This CDR3 region has 14 residues. The CDR3 reads CAWSVPGWVTEAFF. The CDR3 region has the DNA TGTGCCTGGAGTGTACCGGGGTGGGTTACTGAAGCTTTCTTT.

This clonotype showed up many times. The rearrangement links TRBV27 to TRBJ2-7; a weak D match, TRBD1 (6 bases). Germline V gene lookup returns CDR1 MNHEY and CDR2 SMNVEV (reference sequence). The CDR3 spans 15 residues. V lost 5 bases to trimming and J lost 1 base, with 15 bases between them. The CDR3 DNA follows: TGTGCCAGCAGTACCCGGGACACCTTTTCCTACGAGCAGTACTTC. Amino acid sequence: CASSTRDTFSYEQYF.

There are many counts of this clonotype. The gene calls are TRBV28 and TRBJ1-3; no definite D call. Germline-derived CDR1 and CDR2 are MDHEN and SYDVKM. Trimming took 6 bases from V and 0 from J, leaving 15 bases between them. The CDR3 loop spans 16 amino acids. CDR3 nucleotides: TGTGCCAGCAGCACCTCTGGTTGGGGCTCTGGAAACACCATATATTTT. Protein product: CASSTSGWGSGNTIYF.

This clonotype has at least ten counts. The gene calls are TRBV12-3 or TRBV12-4 and TRBJ2-5; 11 bases are a match to TRBD2. Unmatched junction bases numbered 14, after V lost 6 bases and J lost 5 bases. The CDR3 consists of 17 residues. CDR3 bases: TGTGCCAGCAGGCTAGGGGTAGCGGGGGGGCTGTGGGAGACCCAGTACTTC. Translating it yields CASRLGVAGGLWETQYF.

This clonotype was seen many times. The chain recombines TRBV19 with TRBJ1-5; TRBD1 aligns across 8 bases. CDR1 is LNHDA and CDR2 is SQIVND in the germline V gene (reference sequence). The trim removed 6 bases at V and 3 bases at J, leaving 7 bases unmatched. The CDR3 covers 15 residues. CDR3 nucleotides: TGTGCCAGTAGAAATGACAGGGGAAACAATCAGCCCCAGCATTTT. Its protein is CASRNDRGNNQPQHF.

This clonotype has at least ten counts. V and J are TRBV28 and TRBJ2-2, with a tentative D call TRBD2 (6 bases). Germline V gene data show CDR1 as MDHEN and CDR2 as SYDVKM. V lost 4 bases to trimming and J lost 4 bases, with 10 bases between them. The CDR3 covers 14 residues. Here the CDR3 DNA reads TGTGCCAGCAGTTCGGGACTGGCCACCGGGGAGCTGTTTTTT. Amino acid sequence: CASSSGLATGELFF.

This clonotype showed up many times. The rearrangement uses TRBV6-1 and TRBJ1-6, with D uncertain. The V end lost 6 bases, the J end lost 6 bases, and 6 bases lay between the germline ends. CDR3 length: 12 amino acids. CDR1 MNHNS and CDR2 SASEGT come from the germline V gene. For the CDR3, the DNA is TGTGCCAGCAGAAGATCTAATTCACCCCTCCACTTT. This sequence encodes CASRRSNSPLHF.

J is TRBJ2-5 and V is TRBV19; D unclear. Germline V gene sequence: CDR1 LNHDA, CDR2 SQIVND (reference sequence). Deletions cut 3 bases from V and 1 base from J, with 12 bases between. This CDR3 is 15 amino acids long. CDR3 in DNA: TGTGCCAGTAGTATGTATTGGGCACCCCAAGAGACCCAGTACTTC. This translates into CASSMYWAPQETQYF.

Concerning this clonotype itself: A single base separates this from a much larger clone, so it may be a read error. The genes are TRBV27 and TRBJ1-6, with D possibly matching TRBD1 (6 bases). Germline lookup yields CDR1 MNHEY and CDR2 SMNVEV (reference sequence). This CDR3 has 15 amino acids. CDR3 residues: CACSSMGRGNSPLHF. For the CDR3, the DNA is TGTGCCTGCAGTTCGATGGGCAGGGGTAATTCACCCCTCCACTTT.

This clonotype was seen only a few times. J is TRBJ2-2 and V is TRBV5-1, with TRBD1 identical over 9 bases. Germline V lookup: CDR1 SGHRS, CDR2 YFSETQ. There are 17 residues in the CDR3. The V gene end was trimmed by 5 bases and the J gene end by 0 bases; junction bases not matched to a gene: 8. For the CDR3, the DNA is TGCGCCAGCAGAACCGGGACAGGGACCCCGAACACCGGGGAGCTGTTTTTT. It specifies CASRTGTGTPNTGELFF.

The chain couples TRBV12-5 to TRBJ1-5; perhaps TRBD1 as D (6 bases). The germline gives CDR1 LGHNT, CDR2 FRNRAP. Between the trimmed V and J ends, which lost 7 bases and 6 bases, there was a span of 16 bases. There are 14 residues in the CDR3. In DNA, the CDR3 is TGTGCTAGTGCCGACGGGGGCGACGGTCAGCCCCAGCATTTT. Encoded protein: CASADGGDGQPQHF.